Below, 16 T cell receptor beta chains from the same sample are listed, as sequenced in a study of a mutant IDH1 vaccine in newly diagnosed glioma. Stated time point: week 5, during vaccination. Each vaccine dose was 300 ug of mutant IDH1 20-mer peptide, with topical imiquimod. These receptors lack a known antigen. Some clones are missing from TCRdb's copy, which holds only in-frame ones; the method was immunoSEQ multiplex PCR. Here the sample spans tens of thousands of clones, around nine tenths being singletons. The specimen comprised PBMCs, sampled from a glioma patient whose treatment included an IDH1 peptide vaccine. These receptors were obtained from a woman between 50 and 59 years old with glioma.

The V and J genes are TRBV30 and TRBJ1-1, with D hard to call. Per the germline V gene, CDR1 is GTSNPN and CDR2 is SVGIG (reference sequence). V lost 4 bases to trimming and J lost 7 bases, with 16 bases between them. This CDR3 comprises 13 residues. CDR3 region: CAWTDPGRVEAFF. The CDR3 nucleotides read TGTGCCTGGACAGACCCCGGACGGGTTGAAGCTTTCTTT.

This chain uses TRBV29-1 with TRBJ2-7; 12 bases map to TRBD2. V lost 8 bases, J lost 3 bases, and 8 bases stayed unmatched. The germline gives CDR1 SQVTM, CDR2 ANQGSEA. The CDR3 is 14 residues long. The CDR3 is CSITGTSGLYEQYF. CDR3 in DNA: TGCAGCATAACTGGGACTAGCGGGCTCTACGAGCAGTACTTC.

The V and J genes are TRBV20-1 and TRBJ2-5; D gene ambiguous. Germline V gene lookup returns CDR1 DFQATT and CDR2 SNEGSKA (reference sequence). This CDR3 has 10 amino acids. The DNA for the CDR3 is TGCAGCCTCTCTCAAGAGACCCAGTACTTC. Protein: CSLSQETQYF.

This clone occurred once. The chain uses TRBV29-1 and TRBJ2-5; a possible D gene is TRBD1 (8 bases). The last part of the DNA fits TRBJ2-7 better; the J call may be wrong. The germline V gene encodes CDR1 SQVTM and CDR2 ANQGSEA. CDR3 length equals 13 residues. The CDR3 sequence is CSVKDREGREQYF. DNA for the CDR3: TGCAGCGTGAAGGACAGGGAGGGTCGCGAGCAGTACTTC.

This sequence joins TRBV5-1 and TRBJ2-3; D is unclear. CDR1 is SGHRS, CDR2 YFSETQ, per germline. V lost 4 bases and J lost 2, with 8 bases in between. The CDR3 extends over 13 amino acids. CDR3 sequence reads: CASSPPSTDTQYF. The CDR3 bases are TGCGCCAGCAGCCCGCCTTCCACAGATACGCAGTATTTT.

This clone appeared a single time. V usage is TRBV7-2 and J usage is TRBJ2-1; 10 nucleotides align to TRBD2. Per the germline V gene, CDR1 is SGHTA and CDR2 is FQGNSA. The V segment lost 4 bases and the J segment 8 bases; nucleotides outside the gene matches: 2. The CDR3 has 13 residues. The CDR3 loop reads CASSSGLADEQFF. Written as DNA, the CDR3 is TGTGCCAGCAGCTCCGGACTAGCGGATGAGCAGTTCTTC.

The chain links TRBV13 to TRBJ2-5; 7 bases fit TRBD1. V was clipped by 2 bases and J by 3 bases; unmatched bases: 3. The CDR3 runs 14 residues. The germline V gene encodes CDR1 PRHDT and CDR2 FYEKMQ (reference sequence). The CDR3 reads CASSLYGTEETQYF. The CDR3 bases are TGTGCCAGCAGCTTATACGGGACAGAAGAGACCCAGTACTTC.

The J gene is TRBJ2-1, the V gene TRBV9, with 11 nucleotides matching TRBD2. CDR3 length: 16 amino acids. Germline V gene sequence: CDR1 SGDLS, CDR2 YYNGEE. Losses at the gene ends were 3 bases for V and 5 bases for J; bases not matched to a gene: 7. The DNA of the CDR3 is TGTGCCAGCAGCGCAGGAGCTAGCGGGAGGAACAATGAGCAGTTCTTC. Translated: CASSAGASGRNNEQFF.

A single count supports this clone. This chain connects TRBV7-9 to TRBJ2-3; D is unclear. The CDR3 is 15 amino acids. CDR1 and CDR2 (germline): SEHNR, FQNEAQ (reference sequence). V dropped 2 bases and J dropped 1 base, with 10 bases sitting between them. The CDR3 DNA is TGTGCCAGCAGCTTAATCAGAAGTGGCACAGATACGCAGTATTTT. It specifies CASSLIRSGTDTQYF. The full variable domain, in which reference TRBV7-9 and TRBJ2-3 provide the parts outside the CDR3, is DTGVSQNPRHKITKRGQNVTFRCDPISEHNRLYWYRQTLGQGPEFLTYFQNEAQLEKSRLLSDRFSAERPKGSFSTLEIQRTEQGDSAMYLCASSLIRSGTDTQYFGPGTRLTVL.

J is TRBJ1-2 and V is TRBV9; D not resolved. Trimming left V 3 bases short and J 1 base short, with 16 bases between. The CDR3 has 16 amino acids. CDR1 and CDR2 (germline): SGDLS, YYNGEE. The CDR3 here is CASSGYTAQFNYGYTF. CDR3 DNA sequence: TGTGCCAGCAGCGGTTACACAGCCCAGTTTAACTATGGCTACACCTTC.

The genes are TRBV7-2 and TRBJ2-1, with 8 bases aligning to TRBD2. The germline V gene encodes CDR1 SGHTA and CDR2 FQGNSA. V lost 0 bases and J lost 2; bases outside the gene matches: 3. The length of the CDR3 is 16 residues. The DNA of the CDR3 is TGTGCCAGCAGCTTAGCGAGCGGGAGTGCCTACAATGAGCAGTTCTTC. It translates to CASSLASGSAYNEQFF.

V and J are TRBV13 and TRBJ2-6; 7 nucleotides align to TRBD1. The CDR3 extends over 17 amino acids. Germline V lookup: CDR1 PRHDT, CDR2 FYEKMQ (reference sequence). The V gene end was trimmed by 3 bases and the J gene end by 0 bases; junction bases not matched to a gene: 5. In DNA form, the CDR3 reads TGTGCCAGCAGCTTGAGGGGACAGCTCTCTGGGGCCAACGTCCTGACTTTC. It specifies CASSLRGQLSGANVLTF.

The chain recombines TRBV28 with TRBJ2-1, with D possibly being TRBD1 (6 bases). The CDR3 spans 13 residues. V lost 2 bases and J lost 8, with 10 bases in between. CDR1 and CDR2 from the germline V gene are MDHEN and SYDVKM. The CDR3 region is CASSLPGVHEQFF. The CDR3 nucleotides are TGTGCCAGCAGTTTACCAGGGGTCCATGAGCAGTTCTTC.

This rearrangement joins TRBV11-3 to TRBJ2-7, with D possibly called TRBD1 or TRBD2 (6 bases each). The V gene's germline CDR1 is SGHNT and CDR2 YENEEA. V lost 5 bases and J 0 bases, leaving 26 bases between the germline ends. CDR3 length: 19 residues. The CDR3, as DNA: TGTGCCAGCAGCCCTTACTTCTGTCGAATCAGGGGACTCTCCTACGAGCAGTACTTC. Translating it yields CASSPYFCRIRGLSYEQYF.

J is TRBJ2-7 and V is TRBV13; 7 bases match TRBD2. Germline CDR1 PRHDT, CDR2 FYEKMQ (reference sequence). V was pared by 1 base and J by 6 bases, with 6 bases of the junction left unmatched. The CDR3 is 14 amino acids. The CDR3 DNA reads TGTGCCAGCAGCTTAGCAGGGCCGGGGGGCGAGCAGTACTTC. It encodes CASSLAGPGGEQYF.

The chain carries TRBV28 and TRBJ2-7; the D gene could be TRBD1 or TRBD2 (5 bases each). Per the germline V gene, CDR1 is MDHEN and CDR2 is SYDVKM. The CDR3 covers 13 residues. Trimming stripped 8 bases from V and 2 bases from J, with 13 bases between. The DNA of the CDR3 is TGTGCCAGCCTACGGGACCGACCCTACGAGCAGTACTTC. It is translated as CASLRDRPYEQYF.